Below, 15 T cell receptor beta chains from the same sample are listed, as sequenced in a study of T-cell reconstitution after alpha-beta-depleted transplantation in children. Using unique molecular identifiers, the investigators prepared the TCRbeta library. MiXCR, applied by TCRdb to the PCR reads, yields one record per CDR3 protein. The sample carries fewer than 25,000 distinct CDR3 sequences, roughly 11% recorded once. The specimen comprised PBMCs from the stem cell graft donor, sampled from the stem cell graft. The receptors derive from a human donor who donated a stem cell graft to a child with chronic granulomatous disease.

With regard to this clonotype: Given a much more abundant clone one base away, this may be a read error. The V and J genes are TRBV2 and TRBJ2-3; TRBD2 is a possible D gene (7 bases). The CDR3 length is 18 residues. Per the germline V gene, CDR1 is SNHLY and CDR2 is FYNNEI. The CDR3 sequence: CTSSLSSAGDGTRDTQYF. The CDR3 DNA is TGTACCAGCAGCCTCTCGTCGGCGGGAGATGGGACACGAGATACGCAGTATTTT.

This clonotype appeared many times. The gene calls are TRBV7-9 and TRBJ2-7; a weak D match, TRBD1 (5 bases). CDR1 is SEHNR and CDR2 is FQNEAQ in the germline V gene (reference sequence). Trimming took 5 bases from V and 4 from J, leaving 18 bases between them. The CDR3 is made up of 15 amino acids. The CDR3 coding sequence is TGTGCCAGCAGCAGTGACAGTGACCATACTTACGAGCAGTACTTC. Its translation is CASSSDSDHTYEQYF.

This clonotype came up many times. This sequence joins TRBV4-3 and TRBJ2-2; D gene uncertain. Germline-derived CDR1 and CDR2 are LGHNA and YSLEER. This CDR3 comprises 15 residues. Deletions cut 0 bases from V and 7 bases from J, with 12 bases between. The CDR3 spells CASSQEASGNGELFF. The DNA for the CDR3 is TGCGCCAGCAGCCAAGAAGCTAGTGGGAACGGGGAGCTGTTTTTT.

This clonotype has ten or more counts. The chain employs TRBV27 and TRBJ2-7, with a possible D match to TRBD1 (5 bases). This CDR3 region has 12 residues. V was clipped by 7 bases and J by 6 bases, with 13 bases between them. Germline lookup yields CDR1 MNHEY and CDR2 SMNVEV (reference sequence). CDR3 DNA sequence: TGTGCCAGCACCACAGCTAGGGGCGAGCAGTACTTC. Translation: CASTTARGEQYF.

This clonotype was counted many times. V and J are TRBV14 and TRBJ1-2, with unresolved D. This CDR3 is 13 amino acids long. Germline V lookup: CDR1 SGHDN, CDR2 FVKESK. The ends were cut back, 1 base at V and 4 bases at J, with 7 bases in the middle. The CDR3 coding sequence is TGTGCCAGCAGCCAAGTGTCGGGCTATGGCTACACCTTC. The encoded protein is CASSQVSGYGYTF.

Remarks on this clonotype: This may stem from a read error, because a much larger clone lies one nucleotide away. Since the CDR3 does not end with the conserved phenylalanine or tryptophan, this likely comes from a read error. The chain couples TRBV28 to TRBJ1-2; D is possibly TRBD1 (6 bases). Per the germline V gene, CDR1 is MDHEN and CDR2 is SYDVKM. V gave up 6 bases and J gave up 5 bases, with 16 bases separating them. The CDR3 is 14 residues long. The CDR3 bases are TGTGCCAGCAGCCCCCCCGGGGGCCGGTATGGCTACACCTTG. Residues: CASSPPGGRYGYTL.

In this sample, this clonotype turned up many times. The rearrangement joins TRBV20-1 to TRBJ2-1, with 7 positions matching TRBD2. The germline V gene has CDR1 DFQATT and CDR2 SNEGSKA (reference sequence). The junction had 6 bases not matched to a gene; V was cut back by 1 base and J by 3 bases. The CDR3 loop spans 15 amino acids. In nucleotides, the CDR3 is TGCAGTGCTAGAGCCCTAGCGGATAACTACAATGAGCAGTTCTTC. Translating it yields CSARALADNYNEQFF.

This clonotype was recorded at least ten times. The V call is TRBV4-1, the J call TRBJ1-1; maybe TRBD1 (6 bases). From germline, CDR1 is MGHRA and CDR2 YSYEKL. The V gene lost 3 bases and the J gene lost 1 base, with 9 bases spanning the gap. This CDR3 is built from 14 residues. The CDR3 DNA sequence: TGCGCCAGCAGCCAGAAACAGGGGAACACTGAAGCTTTCTTT. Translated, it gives CASSQKQGNTEAFF.

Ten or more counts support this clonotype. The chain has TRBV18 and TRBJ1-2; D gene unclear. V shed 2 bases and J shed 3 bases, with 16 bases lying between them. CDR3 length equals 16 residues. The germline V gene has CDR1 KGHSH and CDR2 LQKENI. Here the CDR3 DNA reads TGTGCCAGCTCACCAGAAACAGCAACTAGATACTATGGCTACACCTTC. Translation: CASSPETATRYYGYTF.

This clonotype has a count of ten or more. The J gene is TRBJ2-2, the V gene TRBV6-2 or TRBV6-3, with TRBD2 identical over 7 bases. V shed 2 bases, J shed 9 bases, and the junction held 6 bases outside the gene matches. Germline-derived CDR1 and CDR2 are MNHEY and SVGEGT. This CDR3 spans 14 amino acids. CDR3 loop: CASSYDGLGWELFF. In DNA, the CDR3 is TGTGCCAGCAGTTACGACGGACTAGGGTGGGAGCTGTTTTTT.

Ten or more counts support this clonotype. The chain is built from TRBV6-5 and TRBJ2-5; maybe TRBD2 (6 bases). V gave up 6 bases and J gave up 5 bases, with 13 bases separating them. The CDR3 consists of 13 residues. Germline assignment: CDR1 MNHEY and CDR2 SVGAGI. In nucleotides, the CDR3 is TGTGCCAGCAGCCGGAGGGGTTTTGAGACCCAGTACTTC. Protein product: CASSRRGFETQYF.

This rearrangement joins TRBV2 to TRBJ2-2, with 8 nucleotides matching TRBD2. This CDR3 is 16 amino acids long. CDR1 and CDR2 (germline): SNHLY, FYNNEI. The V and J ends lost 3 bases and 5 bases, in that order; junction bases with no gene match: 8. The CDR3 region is CASSDSGRAGTGELFF. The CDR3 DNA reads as TGTGCCAGCAGTGATTCCGGGAGGGCCGGGACCGGGGAGCTGTTTTTT.

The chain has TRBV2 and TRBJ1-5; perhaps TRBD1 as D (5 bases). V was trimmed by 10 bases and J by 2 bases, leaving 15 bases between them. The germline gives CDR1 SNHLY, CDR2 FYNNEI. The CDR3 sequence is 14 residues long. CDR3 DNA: TGTGCCATCTGCCTAGGGGCAGGCAATCAGCCCCAGCATTTT. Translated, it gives CAICLGAGNQPQHF.

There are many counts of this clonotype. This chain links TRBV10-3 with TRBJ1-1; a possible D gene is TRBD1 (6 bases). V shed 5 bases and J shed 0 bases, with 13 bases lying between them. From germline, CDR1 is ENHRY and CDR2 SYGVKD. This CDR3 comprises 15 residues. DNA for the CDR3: TGTGCCATCAGTTCCGGCAGGGGATTGAACACTGAAGCTTTCTTT. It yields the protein CAISSGRGLNTEAFF.

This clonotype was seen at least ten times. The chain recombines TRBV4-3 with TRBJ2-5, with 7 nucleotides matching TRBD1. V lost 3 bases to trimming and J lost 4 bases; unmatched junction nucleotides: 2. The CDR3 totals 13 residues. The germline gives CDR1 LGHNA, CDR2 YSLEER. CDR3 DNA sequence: TGCGCCAGCAGCCAGAACAGGGGAGAGACCCAGTACTTC. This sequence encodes CASSQNRGETQYF.